Listed below are T cell receptor beta chains from one sample, sequenced in a study of metastatic and nonmetastatic thyroid tumors. TCRdb called clones again from the PCR reads with MiXCR. This repertoire shows about 16,000 clones, 15% to 18% found once; its top ten account for roughly a sixth. Sequenced sample: blood. The receptors were gathered from a female donor with papillary thyroid cancer or a benign thyroid nodule (not recorded which). Some clones in this sample may be carry-over from other donors' samples. CDR3s include the opening cysteine and the closing phenylalanine or tryptophan.

V: TRBV29-1; J: TRBJ2-5; length: 14; CDR3: CSVEKASVQETQYF
V: TRBV28; J: TRBJ1-4; length: 16; CDR3: CASSLFGGRTNEKLFF
V: TRBV2; J: TRBJ2-7; length: 11; CDR3: CASSLTDEQYF
V: TRBV30; J: TRBJ2-2; length: 14; CDR3: CAWMRQGNNGELFF
V: TRBV9; J: TRBJ1-1; length: 13; CDR3: CASSPLGLTEAFF
V: TRBV4-1; J: TRBJ1-5; length: 14; CDR3: CASSQEQLNQPQHF
V: TRBV3-1; J: TRBJ1-1; length: 13; CDR3: CASSQVRYTEAFF
V: TRBV6-6; J: TRBJ2-1; length: 14; CDR3: CASSYSSAVPEQFF
V: TRBV5-1; J: TRBJ1-1; length: 15; CDR3: CASSSYQGKNTEAFF
V: TRBV5-5; J: TRBJ1-2; length: 13; CDR3: CASGETDKWGYTF
V: TRBV5-6; J: TRBJ2-7; length: 15; CDR3: CASSLGGIGSYEQYF
V: TRBV5-1; J: TRBJ2-3; length: 15; CDR3: CASSLAGGGTDTQYF
V: TRBV7-2; J: TRBJ2-5; length: 16; CDR3: CASSFMSAGGHETQYF